These T cell receptor beta chains were read from a single sample in a study of metastatic and nonmetastatic thyroid tumors. TCRdb re-called the PCR reads through MiXCR. The repertoire holds approximately 69,000 clones, with 13% to 15% as singletons. Sequencing was done on a sample of blood. Source of these receptors: a male donor with papillary thyroid cancer or a benign thyroid nodule (not recorded which). Some clones in this sample may be carry-over from other donors' samples. Both conserved end residues are part of each CDR3. A D gene is named only where the DNA matches it firmly. A row's size may be missing; if present it is once, few, many or a size class.

v_gene	abundance	j_gene	d_gene	CDR3nt	CDR3aa
TRBV11-1	few	TRBJ1-2	.	TGTGCCAGCAGCTTATTGTCCAACAGGGAGGACTATGGCTACACCTTC	CASSLLSNREDYGYTF
TRBV25-1	.	TRBJ2-7	TRBD1	TGTGCCAGCAGTGATGTAGAGGGGGCGATCTCCTACGGGCAGTACTTC	CASSDVEGAISYGQYF
TRBV27	many	TRBJ2-7	.	TGTGCCAGCAGCTCAGCGGCCTACGAGCAGTACTTC	CASSSAAYEQYF
TRBV18	many	TRBJ2-1	TRBD2	TGTGCCAGCTCTCAGACTAGCGGGAGATACAATGAGCAGTTCTTC	CASSQTSGRYNEQFF
TRBV18	many	TRBJ2-5	TRBD2	TGTGCCAGCTCACCACCTAGCGGGAGTGCGGAGACCCAGTACTTC	CASSPPSGSAETQYF
TRBV20-1	many	TRBJ2-7	.	TGCAGTGCTAGAGATGTGACACTCTACGAGCAGTACTTC	CSARDVTLYEQYF
TRBV11-2	.	TRBJ2-1	TRBD1	TGTGCCAGCAGGTTGGGACAGGGAGGATACAATGAGCAGTTCTTC	CASRLGQGGYNEQFF
TRBV6-1	.	TRBJ2-7	.	TGTGCCAGCAGTGAAGCCATTTACTACGAGCAGTACTTC	CASSEAIYYEQYF
TRBV9	.	TRBJ2-1	.	TGTGCCAGCAGCGTAGGTTTTGGAGCGGAGGATGTGCAGTTCTTC	CASSVGFGAEDVQFF
TRBV19	.	TRBJ2-5	TRBD2	TGTGCCAGTAGTATGTCGGGACTAGCGGGGCGAGAGACACAGTACTTC	CASSMSGLAGRETQYF
TRBV27	many	TRBJ1-5	.	TGTGCCAGCAGTTTAAGGGGCCGGGGAGAGCCCCAGCATTTT	CASSLRGRGEPQHF
TRBV5-4	many	TRBJ1-1	.	TGTGCCAGCAGCTCCCCAGGGAGGCGTGACACTGAAGCTTTCTTT	CASSSPGRRDTEAFF
TRBV11-3	many	TRBJ2-1	.	TGTGCCAGCAGCTTGCTGGACGGGAGCTCCTACAATGAGCAGTTCTTC	CASSLLDGSSYNEQFF
TRBV9	.	TRBJ2-1	.	.	CASSVAEGTRRFF
TRBV6-1	few	TRBJ1-1	.	TGTGCCAGCTCCCTCGTTAAGAACACTGAAGCTTTCTTT	CASSLVKNTEAFF
TRBV6-1	.	TRBJ2-7	.	TGTGCCAGCAGGGTGGAGTGCTCCTACGAGCAGTACTTC	CASRVECSYEQYF
TRBV5-1	many	TRBJ2-5	.	TGCGCCAGCAGCTTTACAGGGATCACAGAGACCCAGTACTTC	CASSFTGITETQYF
TRBV28	few	TRBJ2-1	TRBD2	TGTGCCAGCAGTTTCGCTAGCGGGATTTATTCCAATGAGCAGTTCTTC	CASSFASGIYSNEQFF
TRBV5-4	.	TRBJ2-3	.	TGTGCCAGCAGCTGGGAACAGGGTTTCGGACCAAATACGCAGTATTTT	CASSWEQGFGPNTQYF
TRBV4-3	many	TRBJ2-7	TRBD2	TGCGCCAGCAGCCCGTTTGCGGGAGTCGGGTACGAGCAGTACTTC	CASSPFAGVGYEQYF
TRBV6-1	few	TRBJ2-3	TRBD2	TGTGCCATCTGCACAAATAGCGGGGGGAGCACAGATACGCAGTATTTT	CAICTNSGGSTDTQYF
TRBV28	many	TRBJ1-1	.	TGTGCCAGCAGCCCTCCCGGGACACGGAACACTGAAGCTTTCTTT	CASSPPGTRNTEAFF
TRBV11-2	few	TRBJ2-5	.	TGTGCCAGCAGCTTCGAAGGGGGGTTGGAGACCAAGTACTTC	CASSFEGGLETKYF
TRBV4-1	many	TRBJ2-1	.	TGCGCCAGCAGCCAACCAGACAATGAGCAGTTCTTC	CASSQPDNEQFF
TRBV6-1	many	TRBJ1-1	TRBD1	TGTGCCAGCAGATCACGACAGGGGGCTTTGAACACTGAAGCTTTCTTT	CASRSRQGALNTEAFF
TRBV27	many	TRBJ2-5	TRBD1	TGTGCCAGCAGTTTGGACAGGGGGTTCAGAGAGACCCAGTACTTC	CASSLDRGFRETQYF
TRBV2	few	TRBJ1-5	.	TGTGCCAGCAGTGAGCATACTAGCAATCAGCCCCAGCATTTT	CASSEHTSNQPQHF
TRBV11-2	.	TRBJ2-3	.	TGTGCCAGCAGCTTAGATTGGCGGGGTGGCACAGATACGCAGTATTTT	CASSLDWRGGTDTQYF
TRBV7-2	many	TRBJ1-2	.	TGTGCCAGCAGCTTAGCTTCTAGGCGGGGCTACACCTTC	CASSLASRRGYTF
TRBV6-1	many	TRBJ2-7	.	TGTGCCAGCAGGCACCGGACAGTCTCCTACGAGCAGTACTTC	CASRHRTVSYEQYF
TRBV20-1	many	TRBJ2-3	.	TGCAGTGCTAGGTTCCCCAGCAAACAGGCCATCCATTGGGATACGCAGTATTTT	CSARFPSKQAIHWDTQYF